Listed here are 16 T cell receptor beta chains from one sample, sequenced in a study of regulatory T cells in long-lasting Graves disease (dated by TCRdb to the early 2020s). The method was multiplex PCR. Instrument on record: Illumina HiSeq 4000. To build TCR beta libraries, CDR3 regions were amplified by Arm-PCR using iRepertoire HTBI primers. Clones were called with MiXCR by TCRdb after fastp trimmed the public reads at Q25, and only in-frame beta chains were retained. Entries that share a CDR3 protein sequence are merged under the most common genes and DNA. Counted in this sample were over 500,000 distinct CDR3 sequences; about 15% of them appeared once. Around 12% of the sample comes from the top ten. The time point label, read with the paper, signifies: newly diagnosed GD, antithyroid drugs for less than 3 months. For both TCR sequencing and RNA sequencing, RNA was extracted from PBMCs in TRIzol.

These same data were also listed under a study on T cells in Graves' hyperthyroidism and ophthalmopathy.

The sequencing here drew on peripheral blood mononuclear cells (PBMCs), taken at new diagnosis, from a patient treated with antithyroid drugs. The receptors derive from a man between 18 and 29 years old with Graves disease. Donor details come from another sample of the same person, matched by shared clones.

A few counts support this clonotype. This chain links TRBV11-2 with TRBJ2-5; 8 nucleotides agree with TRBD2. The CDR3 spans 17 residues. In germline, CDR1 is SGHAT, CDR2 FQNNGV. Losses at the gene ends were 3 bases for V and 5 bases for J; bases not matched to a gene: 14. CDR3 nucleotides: TGTGCCAGCAGCTTTAGACGGGAAGTAGCGGGATTGGAGACCCAGTACTTC. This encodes CASSFRREVAGLETQYF. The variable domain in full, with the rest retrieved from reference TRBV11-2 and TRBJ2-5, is EAGVAQSPRYKIIEKRQSVAFWCNPISGHATLYWYQQILGQGPKLLIQFQNNGVVDDSQLPKDRFSAERLKGVDSTLKIQPAKLEDSAVYLCASSFRREVAGLETQYFGPGTRLLVL.

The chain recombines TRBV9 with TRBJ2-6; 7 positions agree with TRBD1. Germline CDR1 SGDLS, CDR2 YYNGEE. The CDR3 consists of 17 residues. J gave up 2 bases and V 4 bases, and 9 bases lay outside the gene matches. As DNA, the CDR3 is TGTGCCAGCAGCCTCAGCCCCCAGGGGGCTGGGGCCAACGTCCTGACTTTC. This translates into CASSLSPQGAGANVLTF.

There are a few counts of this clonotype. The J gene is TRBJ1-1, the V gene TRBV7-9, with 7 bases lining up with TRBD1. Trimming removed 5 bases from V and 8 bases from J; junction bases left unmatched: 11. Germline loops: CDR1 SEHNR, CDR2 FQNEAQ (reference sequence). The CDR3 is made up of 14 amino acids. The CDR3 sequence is CASSPSGPGQEAFF. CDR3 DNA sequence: TGTGCCAGCAGCCCTAGCGGACCGGGACAGGAAGCTTTCTTT.

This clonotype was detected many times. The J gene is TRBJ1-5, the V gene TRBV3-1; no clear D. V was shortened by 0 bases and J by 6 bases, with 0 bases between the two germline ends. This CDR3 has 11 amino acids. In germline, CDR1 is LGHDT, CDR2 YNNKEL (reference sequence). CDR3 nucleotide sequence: TGTGCCAGCAGCCAAGATCAGCCCCAGCATTTT. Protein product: CASSQDQPQHF.

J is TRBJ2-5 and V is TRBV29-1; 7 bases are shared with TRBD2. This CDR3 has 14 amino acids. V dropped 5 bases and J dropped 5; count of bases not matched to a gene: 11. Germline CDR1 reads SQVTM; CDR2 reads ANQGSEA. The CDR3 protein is CSVFLSEGGETQYF. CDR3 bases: TGCAGCGTTTTTCTTTCGGAGGGAGGGGAGACCCAGTACTTC.

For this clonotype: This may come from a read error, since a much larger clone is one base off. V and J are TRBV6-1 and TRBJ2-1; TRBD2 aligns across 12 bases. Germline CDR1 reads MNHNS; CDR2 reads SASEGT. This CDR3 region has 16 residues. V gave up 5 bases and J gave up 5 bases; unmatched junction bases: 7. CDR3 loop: CASSLTTSGGNNEQFF. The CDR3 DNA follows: TGTGCCAGCAGTCTTACGACTAGCGGGGGCAACAATGAGCAGTTCTTC.

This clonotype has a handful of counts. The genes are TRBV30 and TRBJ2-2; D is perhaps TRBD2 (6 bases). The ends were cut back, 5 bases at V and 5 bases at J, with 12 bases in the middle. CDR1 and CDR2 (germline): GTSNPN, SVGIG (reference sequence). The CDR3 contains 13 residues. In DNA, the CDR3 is TGTGCCTGGGACCTTGGGGGGACCGGGGAGCTGTTTTTT. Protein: CAWDLGGTGELFF.

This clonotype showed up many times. The CDR3 sequence is CASSHGAGNEQYF. The CDR3 DNA reads as TGTGCCAGCAGCCATGGAGCCGGGAACGAGCAGTACTTC. The rearrangement links TRBV3-1 to TRBJ2-7; TRBD2 is a possible D gene (5 bases). CDR1 LGHDT and CDR2 YNNKEL come from the germline V gene (reference sequence). This CDR3 spans 13 amino acids. Trimming removed 3 bases from V and 5 bases from J, with 11 bases in between.

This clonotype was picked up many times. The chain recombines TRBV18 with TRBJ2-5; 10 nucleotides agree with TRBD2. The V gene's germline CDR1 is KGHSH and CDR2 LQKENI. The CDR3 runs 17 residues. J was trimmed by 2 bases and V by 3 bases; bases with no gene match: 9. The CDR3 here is CASSPLPSGSGQETQYF. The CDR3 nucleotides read TGTGCCAGCTCACCGCTCCCTAGCGGGAGTGGACAAGAGACCCAGTACTTC.

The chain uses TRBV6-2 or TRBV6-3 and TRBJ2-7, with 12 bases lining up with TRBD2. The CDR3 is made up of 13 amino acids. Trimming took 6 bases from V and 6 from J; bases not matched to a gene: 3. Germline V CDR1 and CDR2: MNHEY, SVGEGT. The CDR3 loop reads CASRLAGGPEQYF. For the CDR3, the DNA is TGTGCCAGCAGACTAGCGGGAGGCCCCGAGCAGTACTTC.

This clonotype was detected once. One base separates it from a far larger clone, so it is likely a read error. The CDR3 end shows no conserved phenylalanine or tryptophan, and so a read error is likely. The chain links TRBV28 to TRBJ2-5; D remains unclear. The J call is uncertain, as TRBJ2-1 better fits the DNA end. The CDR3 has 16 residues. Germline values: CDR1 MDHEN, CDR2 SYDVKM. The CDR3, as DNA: TGTGCCAGCAGTTCCCCAAACGACGTATGGGGCAATGAGCAGTTCCTC. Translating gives CASSSPNDVWGNEQFL.

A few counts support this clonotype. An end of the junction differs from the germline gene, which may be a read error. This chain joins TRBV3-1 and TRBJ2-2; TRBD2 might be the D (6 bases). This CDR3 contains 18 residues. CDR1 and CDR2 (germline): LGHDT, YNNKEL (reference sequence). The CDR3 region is CASSQESGRILDTRELFF. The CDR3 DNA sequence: TGTGCCAGCAGCCAAGAGTCTGGGAGGATTTTGGACACCCGGGAGCTGTTTTTT.

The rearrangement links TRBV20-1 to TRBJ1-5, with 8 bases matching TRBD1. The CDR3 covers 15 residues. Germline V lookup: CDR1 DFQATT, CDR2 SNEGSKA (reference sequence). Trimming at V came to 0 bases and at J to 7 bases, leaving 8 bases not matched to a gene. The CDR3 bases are TGCAGTGCTAGAGACCCCGGACAGGGCCACCAGCCCCAGCATTTT. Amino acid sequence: CSARDPGQGHQPQHF.

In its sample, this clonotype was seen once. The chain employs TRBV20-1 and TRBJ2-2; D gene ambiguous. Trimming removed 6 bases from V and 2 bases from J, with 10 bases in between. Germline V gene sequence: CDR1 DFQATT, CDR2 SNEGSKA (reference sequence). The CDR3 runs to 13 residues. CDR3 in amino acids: CSARAINTGELFF. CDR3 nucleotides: TGCAGTGCCCGCGCAATCAACACCGGGGAGCTGTTTTTT.

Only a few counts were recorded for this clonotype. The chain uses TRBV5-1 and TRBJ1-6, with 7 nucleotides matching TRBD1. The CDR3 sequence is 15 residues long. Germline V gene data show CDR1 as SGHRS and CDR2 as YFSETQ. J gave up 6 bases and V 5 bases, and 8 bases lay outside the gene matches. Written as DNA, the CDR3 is TGCGCCAGCAGTCGGGACAGCGCCTTTAATTCACCCCTCCACTTT. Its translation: CASSRDSAFNSPLHF.

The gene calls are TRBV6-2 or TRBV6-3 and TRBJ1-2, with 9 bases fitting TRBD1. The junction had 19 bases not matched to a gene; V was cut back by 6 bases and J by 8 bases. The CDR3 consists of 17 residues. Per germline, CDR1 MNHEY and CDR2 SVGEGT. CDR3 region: CASRNLGTGLWAYGYTF. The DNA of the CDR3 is TGTGCCAGCAGAAACCTCGGGACAGGGTTATGGGCGTACGGCTACACCTTC.